This T cell receptor (beta chain) derives from a study of regulatory dendritic cells for organ transplantation. Points from the study as a whole: Of resting T cell subsets, memory CD8+ had the most alloreactive clonotypes.

CD4+ or CD8+ T cells were sorted as naive CD45RA+ or memory CD45RO+. Germline V gives CDR1 MDHEN, CDR2 SYDVKM. Trimming cost V 7 bases and J 2 bases, with 6 bases left between them. The CDR3 loop spans 11 amino acids. Using immunoSEQ multiplex PCR, the repertoire was profiled, and TCRdb retains in-frame clones only, with some absent. The sample has about 34,000 clones, approximately 91% seen once. Concerning this clone itself: The antigen is not known.

The receptor was derived from a human donor in good health. The V and J genes are TRBV28 and TRBJ2-7; D call uncertain. Sequencing was performed on naive CD4+ T cells from blood. As to subset: CD45RA+ naive T cells. The DNA of the CDR3 is TGTGCCAGCAACGGAGCCTACGAGCAGTACTTC. Protein product: CASNGAYEQYF.